The 20 T cell receptor beta chains below all came from one sample that was sequenced in a study of blood T cells in healthy people across ages. PCR was performed a second time for about 7 to 12 cycles using a sample-barcoded 5' primer and a J-beta primer mix. Each CDR3 protein gets one entry after TCRdb re-called the 5' RACE reads with MiXCR. The sample shows approximately 1.5 million distinct CDR3 sequences, roughly 43% of them seen only once. The sequenced sample was blood. These receptors all come from a woman aged 18-29 years in good health.

Only a few counts were recorded for this clonotype. This sequence joins TRBV5-1 and TRBJ2-5, with D possibly matching TRBD2 (5 bases). Germline-derived CDR1 and CDR2 are SGHRS and YFSETQ. This CDR3 contains 14 residues. V lost 0 bases to trimming and J lost 0 bases, with 6 bases between them. CDR3 protein: CASSLVLDQETQYF. In nucleotides, the CDR3 is TGCGCCAGCAGCTTGGTACTAGACCAAGAGACCCAGTACTTC.

This clonotype was seen a few times. CDR3 sequence: CASSLGGGRANTEAFF. The CDR3 bases are TGTGCCAGCAGCTTAGGGGGGGGCAGGGCGAACACTGAAGCTTTCTTT. The genes are TRBV7-6 and TRBJ1-1; D may be TRBD1 (6 bases). Germline V CDR1 and CDR2: SGHVS, FNYEAQ. Trimming removed 1 base from V and 1 base from J, with 13 bases in between. CDR3 size: 16 residues.

This clonotype has more than one count but fewer than ten. V and J are TRBV7-2 and TRBJ2-5; a possible D gene is TRBD1 (6 bases). The CDR3 covers 16 residues. Trimming took 2 bases from V and 1 from J, leaving 14 bases between them. Germline CDR1 is SGHTA and CDR2 is FQGNSA. The DNA of the CDR3 is TGTGCCAGCAGCTTAATGGTTGGGGGCGGCCAAGAGACCCAGTACTTC. Translation gives CASSLMVGGGQETQYF.

CDR3 sequence (DNA): TGTGCCAGCAGCGCCTGGACAGGGGATCAGCCCCAGCATTTT. Its translation is CASSAWTGDQPQHF. The V gene is TRBV5-5, the J gene TRBJ1-5, with 9 nucleotides matching TRBD1. Germline values: CDR1 SGHKS, CDR2 YYEKEE (reference sequence). This CDR3 is 14 amino acids long. Germline trimming cut 4 bases from V and 5 bases from J; bases unmatched to any gene: 4.

This clonotype was seen a handful of times. This chain links TRBV3-1 with TRBJ2-4, with D unresolved. The germline V gene has CDR1 LGHDT and CDR2 YNNKEL (reference sequence). The V end lost 4 bases, the J end lost 7 bases, and 14 bases lay between the germline ends. This CDR3 has 14 residues. The CDR3 loop is CASSRRTAGNIQYF. The CDR3, as DNA: TGTGCCAGCAGCCGCAGGACCGCTGGGAACATTCAGTACTTC.

The V and J genes are TRBV18 and TRBJ1-2; 10 nucleotides align to TRBD1. V was clipped by 2 bases and J by 2 bases; unmatched bases: 5. Germline V lookup: CDR1 KGHSH, CDR2 LQKENI. The CDR3 is 16 residues long. The CDR3 spells CASSPAGTGANYGYTF. The DNA of the CDR3 is TGTGCCAGCTCACCAGCCGGGACAGGGGCCAACTATGGCTACACCTTC.

This clonotype was detected only a few times. The chain combines TRBV7-2 with TRBJ2-2; TRBD1 might be the D (6 bases). The CDR3 extends over 16 amino acids. The germline CDR1 and CDR2 sequences are SGHTA and FQGNSA. Trimming took off 5 bases at V and 4 bases at J, with 17 bases between the two ends. The CDR3 loop reads CASSRLSGHSTGELFF. For the CDR3, the DNA is TGTGCCAGCAGCCGTTTATCGGGACACTCCACCGGGGAGCTGTTTTTT.

The genes are TRBV10-3 and TRBJ1-1, with D tentatively TRBD1 (6 bases). Germline lookup yields CDR1 ENHRY and CDR2 SYGVKD. Trimming pared 6 bases from V and 5 bases from J, leaving 10 bases between. There are 12 residues in the CDR3. DNA for the CDR3: TGTGCCATCAGCGAACAGGGAACTGAAGCTTTCTTT. Translation gives CAISEQGTEAFF.

Concerning this clonotype: Possible read error: a much larger clone is one base away. The V call is TRBV11-2, the J call TRBJ2-3, with D possibly being TRBD2 (6 bases). Germline CDR1 SGHAT, CDR2 FQNNGV. Deletions cut 6 bases from V and 4 bases from J, with 11 bases between. The CDR3 consists of 13 residues. As DNA, the CDR3 is TGTGCCAGCAGGTTACCGGGGGCAGATACGCAGTATTTT. Protein: CASRLPGADTQYF.

This chain joins TRBV4-3 and TRBJ1-5; D call uncertain. The CDR3 covers 14 residues. Per the germline V gene, CDR1 is LGHNA and CDR2 is YSLEER. V was shortened by 1 base and J by 7 bases, with 11 bases between the two germline ends. CDR3 amino acids: CASSQATHFQPQHF. CDR3 bases: TGCGCCAGCAGCCAAGCTACCCATTTCCAGCCCCAGCATTTT.

The gene calls are TRBV4-1 and TRBJ2-2; no definite D call. Trimming cost V 1 base and J 2 bases, with 5 bases left between them. The CDR3 runs to 14 residues. CDR1 and CDR2 from the germline V gene are MGHRA and YSYEKL. This CDR3 is CASSQGFNTGELFF. CDR3 DNA sequence: TGCGCCAGCAGCCAAGGGTTTAACACCGGGGAGCTGTTTTTT.

This clonotype was counted between two and nine times. The rearrangement uses TRBV12-3 or TRBV12-4 and TRBJ1-2, with a possible D match to TRBD1 (6 bases). The CDR3 extends over 12 amino acids. The V end lost 7 bases, the J end lost 7 bases, and 13 bases lay between the germline ends. The CDR3 spells CASITGWGGYTF. DNA of the CDR3: TGTGCCAGCATTACAGGGTGGGGTGGCTACACCTTC.

V gene TRBV21-1 combines with J gene TRBJ2-5; the table gives TRBD1 as D, unverified against the DNA. TRBV21-1 is flagged as a pseudogene. There are 15 residues in the CDR3. CDR3 sequence (DNA): TGTGCCAGCAGCCAGGGGGACAGGAGACAAGAGACCCAGTACTTC. This translates into CASSQGDRRQETQYF.

This sequence joins TRBV9 and TRBJ1-2, with 9 bases that match TRBD1. The CDR3 consists of 15 residues. CDR1 is SGDLS and CDR2 is YYNGEE in the germline V gene. V trimming: 0 bases; J trimming: 4 bases; junction bases outside the gene matches: 4. The CDR3 region is CASSVVDRGSYGYTF. The CDR3 DNA sequence: TGTGCCAGCAGCGTAGTGGACAGGGGTTCCTATGGCTACACCTTC.

This clonotype was counted a few times. The chain employs TRBV15 and TRBJ2-3; 9 nucleotides line up with TRBD2. Germline values: CDR1 LNHNV, CDR2 YYDKDF (reference sequence). J gave up 0 bases and V 5 bases, and 6 bases lay outside the gene matches. CDR3 size: 16 residues. CDR3 loop: CATSGRLADSTDTQYF. The CDR3 bases are TGTGCCACCAGCGGTCGACTAGCGGATAGCACAGATACGCAGTATTTT.

The chain has TRBV2 and TRBJ1-1; 9 bases agree with TRBD1. CDR3 length equals 14 residues. Germline V lookup: CDR1 SNHLY, CDR2 FYNNEI. J gave up 3 bases and V 6 bases, and 5 bases lay outside the gene matches. The CDR3 spells CASRGDRVHTEAFF. The CDR3 DNA is TGTGCCAGCAGGGGGGACAGGGTTCACACTGAAGCTTTCTTT.

On this clonotype: The junction departs from the called germline gene at one end, perhaps through a read error. The chain couples TRBV12-3 or TRBV12-4 to TRBJ2-1; maybe TRBD2 (5 bases). This CDR3 has 14 residues. In nucleotides, the CDR3 is TGTGTCAGCAGTAAGGCGGGCTCCTACAATGAGCAGTTCTTC. Its protein is CVSSKAGSYNEQFF.

CDR3 protein: CASSQDGRALAKNIQFF. The CDR3 DNA reads TGTGCCAGCAGCCAAGATGGCAGAGCGTTAGCCAAAAACATTCAGTTCTTC. The chain employs TRBV4-2 and TRBJ2-1; D gene ambiguous. The CDR3 covers 17 residues. V was trimmed by 0 bases and J by 13 bases, leaving 25 bases between them. CDR1 and CDR2 from the germline V gene are LGHNA and YNFKEQ.

The sample holds a few counts of this clonotype. The V gene is TRBV20-1, the J gene TRBJ1-4; D remains ambiguous. The CDR3 spans 14 residues. Between the trimmed V and J ends, which lost 1 base and 6 bases, there was a span of 12 bases. Germline V gene data show CDR1 as DFQATT and CDR2 as SNEGSKA (reference sequence). Written as DNA, the CDR3 is TGCAGTGCTAGAGTGATCAGCCGGGATGAAAAACTGTTTTTT. As protein: CSARVISRDEKLFF.

The chain couples TRBV27 to TRBJ1-6, with 8 positions matching TRBD1. In germline, CDR1 is MNHEY, CDR2 SMNVEV (reference sequence). The CDR3 is made up of 15 amino acids. Losses at the gene ends were 5 bases for V and 7 bases for J; bases not matched to a gene: 7. The CDR3: CASSVERTGNSPLHF. The CDR3 DNA follows: TGTGCCAGCAGTGTCGAAAGGACAGGGAATTCACCCCTCCACTTT.